This TCR beta chain was recorded in a study of blood T cell repertoires in COVID-19. As for the study in general: From T cells, B-cell-depleted T cells, or PBMCs came the material, which was cDNA or gDNA.

This CDR3 region has 11 residues. Trimming left V 3 bases short and J 1 base short, with 2 bases between. Looked up from germline, CDR1 is GTSNPN and CDR2 is SVGIG (reference sequence). Assay: immunoSEQ multiplex PCR; the TCRdb copy retains only in-frame clones and omits some. The sample consists of 400,000 to 450,000 clones, roughly 90% of them appearing once. The sample was peripheral blood. The chain combines TRBV30 with TRBJ2-3; D gene uncertain. The TCR sequence derives from a woman aged 25 to 39 with active or convalescent COVID-19. The CDR3 DNA reads as TGTGCCTGGAGCGGCACAGATACGCAGTATTTT. Its translation: CAWSGTDTQYF.